A selection of T cell receptor beta chains follows, all from one sample in a study of beta chain features in type 1 diabetes. Libraries were prepared by immunoSEQ multiplex PCR; TCRdb keeps only in-frame clonotypes and omits some of them. The data show 150,000 to 200,000 clones, around an eighth seen once. What was sequenced was central memory CD4+ T cells from blood. The receptor source for this set is a young woman in good health. The CDR3 runs from the conserved cysteine through the conserved F or W. A D gene is named only where the DNA matches it firmly. The size field is filled for only some rows; it gives once, few, many or a size class.

abundance | j_gene | v_gene | d_gene | CDR3aa | CDR3nt
. | TRBJ2-7 | TRBV7-2 | . | CASSLARNEQYF | TGTGCCAGCAGCTTAGCGAGGAACGAGCAGTACTTC
. | TRBJ2-7 | TRBV5-4 | . | CASSHEGGDYEQYF | TGTGCCAGCAGCCATGAGGGGGGGGACTACGAGCAGTACTTC
. | TRBJ2-5 | TRBV2 | TRBD2 | CASQSLAGGETQYF | TGTGCCAGCCAGAGCCTAGCGGGAGGGGAGACCCAGTACTTC
. | TRBJ1-1 | TRBV29-1 | TRBD1 | CSFRATGSTEAFF | TGCAGCTTTAGAGCGACAGGGAGTACTGAAGCTTTCTTT
few | TRBJ1-5 | TRBV27 | . | CASSKFSGDQPQHF | TGTGCCAGTTCGAAATTTTCCGGGGATCAGCCCCAGCATTTT
many | TRBJ2-7 | TRBV29-1 | . | CSASRGASYEQYF | TGCAGCGCGTCCCGGGGGGCCTCCTACGAGCAGTACTTC
. | TRBJ1-2 | TRBV6-5 | . | CASSPGIANYGYTF | TGTGCCAGCAGTCCCGGGATAGCTAACTATGGCTACACCTTC
. | TRBJ1-5 | TRBV9 | . | CASSVGTGGRPQHF | TGTGCCAGCAGCGTCGGGACGGGAGGGAGGCCCCAGCATTTT
. | TRBJ1-3 | TRBV27 | . | CASSSTSSGNTIYF | TGTGCCAGCAGTTCCACGAGCTCTGGAAACACCATATATTTT
. | TRBJ2-1 | TRBV10-3 | TRBD2 | CAISDSGTRSNEQFF | TGTGCCATCAGTGACTCGGGGACTAGAAGCAATGAGCAGTTCTTC
. | TRBJ2-7 | TRBV9 | TRBD2 | CASSSTGGRLYEQYF | TGTGCCAGCAGCTCCACGGGCGGGAGGCTATACGAGCAGTACTTC
. | TRBJ2-1 | TRBV5-1 | TRBD2 | CASRRTSGLPEQFF | TGCGCCAGCCGCCGGACTAGCGGACTACCTGAGCAGTTCTTC
. | TRBJ2-3 | TRBV13 | . | CASSPGGSGFTDTQYF | TGTGCCAGCAGCCCCGGGGGTAGCGGCTTCACAGATACGCAGTATTTT
. | TRBJ2-7 | TRBV29-1 | TRBD1 | CSVARQGAREQYF | TGCAGCGTTGCTCGACAGGGGGCGCGTGAGCAGTACTTC
few | TRBJ2-5 | TRBV5-6 | . | CASSSGGRGGQETQYF | TGTGCCAGCAGCTCGGGCGGGCGTGGAGGCCAAGAGACCCAGTACTTC
few | TRBJ1-2 | TRBV15 | TRBD1 | CATSRERGQVRYGYTF | TGTGCCACCAGCAGGGAGAGAGGACAGGTTCGGTATGGCTACACCTTC
few | TRBJ1-3 | TRBV29-1 | . | CSVRGLRNTIYF | TGCAGCGTTCGCGGGTTACGAAACACCATATATTTT
few | TRBJ2-7 | TRBV9 | . | CASSVATRGEQYF | TGTGCCAGCAGCGTAGCTACAAGGGGCGAGCAGTACTTC
. | TRBJ2-1 | TRBV4-3 | TRBD2 | CASSQEMGLAKNEQFF | TGCGCCAGCAGCCAAGAGATGGGACTAGCGAAGAATGAGCAGTTCTTC
. | TRBJ2-1 | TRBV27 | TRBD2 | CASSSPTSGGRFF | TGTGCCAGCAGTTCCCCTACTAGCGGGGGGAGGTTCTTC
few | TRBJ2-1 | TRBV4-2 | TRBD2 | CASSQDTSGYEQFF | TGTGCCAGCAGCCAAGATACTAGCGGGTATGAGCAGTTCTTC
. | TRBJ1-5 | TRBV27 | . | CASPRRGDQPQHF | TGTGCCAGCCCACGGCGGGGGGATCAGCCCCAGCATTTT
few | TRBJ2-7 | TRBV19 | TRBD1 | CASSTRQGRNYEQYF | TGTGCCAGTAGTACCAGACAGGGCAGGAACTACGAGCAGTACTTC
. | TRBJ2-7 | TRBV29-1 | TRBD1 | CSVDYGTGGNEQYF | TGCAGCGTTGATTACGGGACAGGGGGCAACGAGCAGTACTTC
few | TRBJ2-7 | TRBV7-2 | . | CASSYGIRTYEQYF | TGTGCCAGCAGCTACGGGATTCGAACCTACGAGCAGTACTTC
. | TRBJ1-5 | TRBV27 | . | CASSSHSSFGNQPQHF | TGTGCCAGCAGTTCCCACTCCTCCTTCGGGAACCAGCCCCAGCATTTT
once | TRBJ2-2 | TRBV5-4 | TRBD1 | CASSSGQVGTGELFF | TGTGCCAGCAGCTCGGGACAGGTGGGGACCGGGGAGCTGTTTTTT
many | TRBJ1-5 | TRBV6-4 | . | CASSDRGREQPQHF | TGTGCCAGCAGTGACAGGGGTAGGGAACAGCCCCAGCATTTT
. | TRBJ1-2 | TRBV9 | . | CASSVQEGSGGYTF | TGTGCCAGCAGCGTACAGGAAGGTTCAGGTGGCTACACCTTC
. | TRBJ2-7 | TRBV28 | . | CASANGGGSYEQYF | TGTGCCAGCGCAAACGGGGGTGGGTCCTACGAGCAGTACTTC
. | TRBJ2-7 | TRBV29-1 | . | CSVEASGLYEQYF | TGCAGCGTTGAGGCCAGCGGGTTATACGAGCAGTACTTC
few | TRBJ2-1 | TRBV9 | . | CASSVGSQSSYNEQFF | TGTGCCAGTAGCGTTGGGAGCCAGAGCTCCTACAATGAGCAGTTCTTC
few | TRBJ2-6 | TRBV18 | . | CASLQDILSGANVLTF | TGTGCCAGCCTCCAGGACATTCTCTCTGGGGCCAACGTCCTGACTTTC
. | TRBJ2-5 | TRBV6-6 | . | CASSYLGARETQYF | TGTGCCAGCAGTTACTTGGGGGCACGAGAGACCCAGTACTTC
few | TRBJ2-7 | TRBV7-9 | TRBD1 | CATQERQGTYEQYF | TGTGCCACCCAAGAGAGACAGGGGACCTACGAGCAGTACTTC